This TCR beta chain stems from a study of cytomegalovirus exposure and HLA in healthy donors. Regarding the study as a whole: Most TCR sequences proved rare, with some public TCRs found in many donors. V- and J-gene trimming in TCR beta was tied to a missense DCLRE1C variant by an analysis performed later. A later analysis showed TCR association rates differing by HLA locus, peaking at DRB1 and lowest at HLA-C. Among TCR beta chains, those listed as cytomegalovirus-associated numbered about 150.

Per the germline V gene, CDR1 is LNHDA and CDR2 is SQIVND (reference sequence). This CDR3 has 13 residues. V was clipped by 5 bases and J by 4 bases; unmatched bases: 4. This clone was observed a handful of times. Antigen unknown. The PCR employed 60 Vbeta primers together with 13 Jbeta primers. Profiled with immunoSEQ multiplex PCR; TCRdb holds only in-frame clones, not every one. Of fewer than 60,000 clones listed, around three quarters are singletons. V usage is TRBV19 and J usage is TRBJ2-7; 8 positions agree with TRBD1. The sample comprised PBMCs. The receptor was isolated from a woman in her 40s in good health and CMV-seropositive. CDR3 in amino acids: CASSSGGGYEQYF. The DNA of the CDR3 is TGTGCCAGTAGTTCAGGGGGCGGATACGAGCAGTACTTC.